This is a list of T cell receptor beta chains from one sample in a study of tumor-infiltrating lymphocytes in primary liver carcinoma. MiXCR, applied by TCRdb to the multiplex PCR reads, yields one record per CDR3 protein. The sample consists of fewer than 350,000 distinct CDR3 sequences, about 65% of them appearing once. Sequencing input: peripheral blood. The receptors stem from a man aged 35-49 years with primary liver carcinoma and hepatitis B virus infection. Each CDR3 is given without its conserved first and last residue. D genes are given only for firm matches.

CDR3,J,V,D
ASSLVIGQGSGELF,TRBJ2-2,TRBV5-1,TRBD1
ASSYLRLAGEVTETQY,TRBJ2-5,TRBV6-6,TRBD2
ASSQIQTQY,TRBJ2-5,TRBV6-6,NA
SVGQGNIQY,TRBJ2-4,TRBV29-1,TRBD1
ASSFAAVPHNEQF,TRBJ2-1,TRBV12-3/TRBV12-4,NA
ASSEVDFSTNEKLF,TRBJ1-4,TRBV6-1,NA
ASSKGFGGEQY,TRBJ2-7,TRBV6-6,NA
ASSLAWRENTEAF,TRBJ1-1,TRBV11-2,NA
AINDGRAYEQY,TRBJ2-7,TRBV10-3,NA
AISPPGTTDTQY,TRBJ2-3,TRBV10-3,NA
VSNQTGYEQY,TRBJ2-7,TRBV14,NA
ASSEPPPVLPQH,TRBJ1-5,TRBV6-1,NA
ASRWDRGFHGYT,TRBJ1-2,TRBV7-9,TRBD1
PSSQEATGTGETQY,TRBJ2-5,TRBV4-1,NA
ASSHSGQPQH,TRBJ1-5,TRBV6-6,NA